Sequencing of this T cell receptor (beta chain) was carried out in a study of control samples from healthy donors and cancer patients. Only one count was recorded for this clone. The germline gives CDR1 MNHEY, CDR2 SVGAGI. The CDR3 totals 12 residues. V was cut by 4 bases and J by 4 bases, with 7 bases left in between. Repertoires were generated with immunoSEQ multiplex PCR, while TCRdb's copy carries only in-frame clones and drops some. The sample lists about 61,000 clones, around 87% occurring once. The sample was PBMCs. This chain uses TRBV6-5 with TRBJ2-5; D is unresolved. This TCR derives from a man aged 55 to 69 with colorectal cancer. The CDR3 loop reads CASSSLGETQYF. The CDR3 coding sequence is TGTGCCAGCAGTTCCCTGGGAGAGACCCAGTACTTC.